This T cell receptor (beta chain) emerged from a study of Ad26.COV2.S vaccination and SARS-CoV-2 variants. Details on this clone: The target antigen is unknown.

Repertoires were generated with immunoSEQ multiplex PCR, while TCRdb's copy carries only in-frame clones and drops some. The sample consists of about 680,000 clones, about 90% of them appearing once. Findings and limits, study-wide: Assessments of TCR breadth and depth may have underestimated the total T cell responses. It was found that vaccine and placebo recipients had similar non-spike TCR breadth.

V lost 0 bases and J lost 5, with 20 bases in between. CDR3 length: 18 residues. Looked up from germline, CDR1 is SGHTA and CDR2 is FQGNSA. Treatment noted: roughly 18 received Ad26.COV2.S at low or high dose, single or two shots; roughly five received placebo; per-sample allocation not given. The samples were gathered on day 63 after the first injection of vaccine or placebo. An adult aged 18-55 years in Boston served as the donor. The origin of this receptor is a person between 18 and 60 years old who received the Ad26.COV2.S COVID-19 vaccine or a placebo. This specimen was peripheral blood, taken in a trial of Ad26.COV2.S vaccine versus placebo. The V and J genes are TRBV7-2 and TRBJ1-5; TRBD1 is a possible D gene (6 bases). This CDR3 reads CASSLAGSGAGKDQPQHF. CDR3 nucleotides: TGTGCCAGCAGCTTAGCAGGGTCAGGGGCAGGGAAAGATCAGCCCCAGCATTTT.